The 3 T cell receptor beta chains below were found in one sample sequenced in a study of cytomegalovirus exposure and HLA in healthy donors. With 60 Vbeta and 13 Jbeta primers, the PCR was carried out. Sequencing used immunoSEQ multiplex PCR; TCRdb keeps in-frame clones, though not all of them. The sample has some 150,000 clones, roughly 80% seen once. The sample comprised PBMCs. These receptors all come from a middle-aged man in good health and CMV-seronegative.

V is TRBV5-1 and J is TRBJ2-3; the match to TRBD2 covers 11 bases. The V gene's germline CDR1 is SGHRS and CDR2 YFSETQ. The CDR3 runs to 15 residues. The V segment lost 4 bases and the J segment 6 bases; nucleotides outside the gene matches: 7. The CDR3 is CASSPALAGVDTQYF. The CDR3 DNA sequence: TGCGCCAGCAGCCCGGCACTAGCGGGGGTGGATACGCAGTATTTT.

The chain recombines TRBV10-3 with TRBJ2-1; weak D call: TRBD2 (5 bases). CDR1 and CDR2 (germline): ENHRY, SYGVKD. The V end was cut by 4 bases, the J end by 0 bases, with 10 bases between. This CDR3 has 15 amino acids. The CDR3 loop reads CAISARVNSYNEQFF. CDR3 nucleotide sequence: TGTGCCATCAGTGCGAGGGTTAACTCCTACAATGAGCAGTTCTTC.

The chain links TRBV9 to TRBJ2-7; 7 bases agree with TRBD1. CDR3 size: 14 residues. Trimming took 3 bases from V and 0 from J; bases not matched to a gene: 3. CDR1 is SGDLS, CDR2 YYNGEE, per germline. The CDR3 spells CASSAGTDSYEQYF. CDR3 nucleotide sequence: TGTGCCAGCAGCGCCGGGACAGACTCCTACGAGCAGTACTTC.